The sequence of this T cell receptor (beta chain) was determined in a study of cytotoxic CD8 clonotypes in ibrutinib-treated CLL. Trimming took 2 bases from V and 4 from J; bases not matched to a gene: 4. The CDR3 runs to 16 residues. Germline values: CDR1 WNHNN, CDR2 SYGVQD (reference sequence). Libraries were prepared by immunoSEQ multiplex PCR; TCRdb keeps only in-frame clonotypes and omits some of them. Of about 130,000 clones listed, approximately 85% are singletons. The chain combines TRBV10-1 with TRBJ2-1; TRBD2 matches 11 bases. The receptor was isolated from a human donor with chronic lymphocytic leukemia. This material consisted of PBMCs, taken after 24 months of ibrutinib treatment. The CDR3 nucleotides are TGCGCCAGCAGTGAGGTACCTAGCGGGGGGTACAATGAGCAGTTCTTC. Translating it yields CASSEVPSGGYNEQFF.